The subject of this entry is one TCR beta chain. What it binds is unknown. Germline and junction disagree at one end, which may indicate a read error. TCR beta cDNA was made from approximately 540 ng total RNA with a constant-region primer. Three rounds of nested multiplex PCR with slightly modified ARM-PCR produced TCR beta libraries. A C-beta reverse primer was combined with TRBV1-TRBV30 forward primers in the first two PCR rounds, and each round had about 10 cycles. TCRdb re-analysed the multiplex PCR reads in MiXCR, keeping a single row per CDR3 protein. The sample shows about 48,000 distinct CDR3 sequences, 60% to 75% of them seen only once. These data come from a study of tumor-infiltrating lymphocytes in primary liver carcinoma. General observations from the study: With p = 0.039, the top-250-clone fraction in tumors significantly exceeded that in blood. Lesser overlap characterized tumor-adjacent and tumor-blood pairs relative to tumor region pairs.

Co-extracting RNA and DNA was done with 20-30 mg of unsorted bulk tissue as input. Samples were taken from five separate regions (per tumor). The germline CDR1 and CDR2 sequences are SGHRS and YFSETQ. This CDR3 is built from 14 residues. Input material: liver tumor tissue from sampling region 3. Indicated subset: tumor region T3, left-lateral pole. The chain recombines TRBV5-1 with TRBJ1-4; 7 nucleotides agree with TRBD1. The TCR was taken from a man aged 35-49 years with primary liver carcinoma and hepatitis B virus infection. CDR3 sequence reads: CASSTGATNVKLFF. Here the CDR3 DNA reads TGCGCCAGCAGTACAGGGGCGACTAATGTAAAACTGTTTTTT.